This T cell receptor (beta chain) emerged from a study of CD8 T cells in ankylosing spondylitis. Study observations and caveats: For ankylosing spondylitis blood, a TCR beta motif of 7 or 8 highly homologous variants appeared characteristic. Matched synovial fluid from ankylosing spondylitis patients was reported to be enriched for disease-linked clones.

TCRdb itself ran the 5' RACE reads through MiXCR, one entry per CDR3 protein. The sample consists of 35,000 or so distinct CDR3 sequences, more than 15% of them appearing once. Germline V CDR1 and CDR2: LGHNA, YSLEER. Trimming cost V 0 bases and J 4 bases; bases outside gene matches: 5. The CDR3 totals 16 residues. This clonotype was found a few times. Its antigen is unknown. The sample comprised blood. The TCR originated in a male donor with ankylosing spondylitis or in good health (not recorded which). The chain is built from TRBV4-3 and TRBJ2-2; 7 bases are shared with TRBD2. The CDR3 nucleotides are TGCGCCAGCAGCCAAGAACCAGCGGGAATCACCGGGGAGCTGTTTTTT. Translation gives CASSQEPAGITGELFF.